This TCR beta chain was documented in a study of shared clonotypes between healthy human individuals. Whole-study findings and limits: Estimated richness was generally greater in naive than memory subsets. With few donors, the genetic and exposure-history diversity represented was limited.

For this clone: As yet, its antigen is unknown.

Trimming shortened V by 3 bases and J by 1 base, and 15 bases separated the two germline ends. The CDR3 is 16 residues long. Germline V gives CDR1 MGHRA, CDR2 YSYEKL. Measured with immunoSEQ multiplex PCR; TCRdb has only the in-frame clones, and not every one. Of about 700,000 clones in the sample, 92% were seen once. It was CD45RO-negative cells, positively selected for CCR7, that made up naive CD8 cells, with terminally differentiated effector memory CD45RA+ cells excluded. The receptor comes from a man aged 25-40 years in good health. Sample: naive CD8+ T cells sorted from blood. The V gene is TRBV4-1, the J gene TRBJ1-1; D may be TRBD1 (6 bases). This CDR3 is CASSQTQGQKNTEAFF. The CDR3 DNA reads as TGCGCCAGCAGCCAGACCCAGGGACAAAAGAACACTGAAGCTTTCTTT.